This TCR beta chain derives from a study of response to subunit inactivated influenza vaccine. Germline V gene sequence: CDR1 SEHNR, CDR2 FQNEAQ (reference sequence). This CDR3 contains 15 residues. V shed 1 base and J shed 2 bases, with 11 bases lying between them. Details on this clonotype: Its matching antigen is unknown.

Study-level results: After each seasonal influenza vaccination, few new T cells are recruited, the authors suggested.

Each CDR3 protein gets one entry after TCRdb re-called the RT-PCR reads with MiXCR. This sample yields more than 400,000 distinct CDR3 sequences, of which approximately 7.7% are seen a single time; around 13% belongs to the top ten. The V and J genes are TRBV7-9 and TRBJ1-2; possibly TRBD1 for D (6 bases). This receptor was identified in a man aged 50 to 69 who received an inactivated influenza vaccine. The sequencing used PBMCs from blood, collected 23 to 25 months after vaccination. This chain's CDR3 is CASSLDAGVNYGYTF. CDR3 nucleotides: TGTGCCAGCAGCTTAGATGCAGGGGTCAACTATGGCTACACCTTC.